These T cell receptor beta chains were read from a single sample in a study of Tregs in tolerant kidney transplant recipients. TCRdb's copy holds only in-frame clones and misses some; the assay was immunoSEQ multiplex PCR. The sample has 90,000 to 150,000 clones, about 91% seen once. Specimen: CD4+ T cells from blood. These TCRs come from a human donor in good health. Both conserved end residues are part of each CDR3. D genes are given only for firm matches. The size of a clone is reported for some rows only, either as once, few or many, or as a class for expanded clones.

clone_size	v_call	d_call	j_call	cdr3_aa	cdr3_nt
-	TRBV29-1	TRBD1	TRBJ1-2	CSVVMGQGTNYGYTF	TGCAGCGTAGTCATGGGACAGGGGACTAACTATGGCTACACCTTC
-	TRBV6-5	-	TRBJ1-6	CASSYRSSTGWSPLHF	TGTGCCAGCAGTTACCGGTCGTCCACAGGGTGGTCACCCCTCCACTTT
-	TRBV7-7	TRBD2	TRBJ2-3	CASSPGLLFTDTQYF	TGTGCCAGCAGCCCGGGACTATTATTCACAGATACGCAGTATTTT
-	TRBV25-1	TRBD2	TRBJ2-1	CASSAGTLGGSYNEQFF	TGTGCCAGCAGTGCCGGGACCCTGGGGGGGTCCTACAATGAGCAGTTCTTC
-	TRBV6-6	TRBD1	TRBJ1-2	CASSWDRGRLVYTF	TGTGCCAGCAGTTGGGACAGGGGGCGCCTGGTCTACACCTTC
-	TRBV5-1	-	TRBJ2-3	CASSSLGGVTDTQYF	TGCGCCAGCAGCTCCCTCGGGGGAGTTACAGATACGCAGTATTTT
-	TRBV7-9	TRBD1	TRBJ1-4	CASSFRTGYEKLFF	TGTGCCAGCAGCTTCCGGACAGGGTATGAAAAACTGTTTTTT
once	TRBV6-6	TRBD2	TRBJ2-3	CASSYWRETQYF	TGTGCCAGCAGTTACTGGCGGGAGACGCAGTATTTT
-	TRBV7-9	TRBD1	TRBJ1-2	CASSLAGVQGAENYGYTF	TGTGCCAGCAGCTTAGCGGGAGTCCAGGGGGCGGAAAACTATGGCTACACCTTC
-	TRBV7-9	TRBD2	TRBJ2-5	CASRAGWGGETQYF	TGTGCCAGCAGAGCAGGGTGGGGAGGGGAGACCCAGTACTTC
once	TRBV5-6	-	TRBJ2-5	CASSYPVGEETQYF	TGTGCCAGCAGCTATCCCGTTGGGGAAGAGACCCAGTACTTC
-	TRBV19	-	TRBJ1-3	CASSPVGGISGNTIYF	TGTGCCAGTAGTCCCGTAGGGGGGATCTCTGGAAACACCATATATTTT
-	TRBV11-2	TRBD1	TRBJ1-2	CASSLATGANYGYTF	TGTGCCAGCAGCTTAGCTACAGGGGCTAACTATGGCTACACCTTC
few	TRBV20-1	TRBD2	TRBJ2-1	CSAILAVEQFF	TGCAGTGCCATACTAGCGGTTGAGCAGTTCTTC
-	TRBV2	TRBD1	TRBJ1-4	CASSGQGVGEKLFF	TGTGCCAGCAGTGGACAGGGGGTGGGTGAAAAACTGTTTTTT
-	TRBV9	-	TRBJ1-4	CASSARGGANEKLFF	TGTGCCAGCAGCGCCAGGGGAGGTGCTAATGAAAAACTGTTTTTT
once	TRBV9	-	TRBJ1-4	CASSTVATNEKLFF	TGTGCCAGCAGTACTGTTGCAACTAATGAAAAACTGTTTTTT
-	TRBV5-1	TRBD2	TRBJ2-3	CASSFLAGGPDTQYF	TGCGCCAGCAGCTTCCTAGCGGGAGGACCAGATACGCAGTATTTT
-	TRBV7-3	-	TRBJ2-1	CASSTGTGLNEQFF	TGTGCCAGCAGCACCGGGACTGGGCTCAATGAGCAGTTCTTC
-	TRBV2	-	TRBJ2-2	CASSVTPTNTGELFF	TGTGCCAGCAGTGTGACGCCAACGAACACCGGGGAGCTGTTTTTT
-	TRBV7-8	TRBD1	TRBJ1-2	CASSLANRGGLNYGYTF	TGTGCCAGCAGCTTAGCGAACAGGGGAGGGCTTAACTATGGCTACACCTTC
-	TRBV6-5	-	TRBJ2-2	CASSYIRPGELFF	TGTGCCAGCAGTTACATACGACCCGGGGAGCTGTTTTTT
-	TRBV18	TRBD2	TRBJ2-3	CASSPRSGTSTDTQYF	TGTGCCAGCTCACCACGTAGCGGGACTTCCACAGATACGCAGTATTTT
once	TRBV4-1	-	TRBJ2-7	CASSQILGLNYEQYF	TGCGCCAGCAGCCAAATCCTTGGCCTTAACTACGAGCAGTACTTC
once	TRBV18	TRBD2	TRBJ2-1	CASSLSGSSYNEQFF	TGTGCCAGCTCTTTAAGCGGGAGCTCCTACAATGAGCAGTTCTTC
-	TRBV2	-	TRBJ2-5	CASSEYRQETQYF	TGTGCCAGCAGTGAATACAGGCAAGAGACCCAGTACTTC
once	TRBV6-5	TRBD1	TRBJ2-1	CASSRGTGGSDEQFF	TGTGCCAGCAGCCGAGGGACAGGGGGTAGCGATGAGCAGTTCTTC
-	TRBV6-1	-	TRBJ1-1	CASRGGPKTEAFF	TGTGCCAGCAGGGGGGGGCCGAAGACTGAAGCTTTCTTT
-	TRBV7-8	-	TRBJ2-5	CASSLGAGPYETQYF	TGTGCCAGCAGCTTAGGAGCAGGCCCCTATGAGACCCAGTACTTC
-	TRBV9	TRBD2	TRBJ2-7	CASSKGLAETYEQYF	TGTGCCAGCAGCAAGGGACTAGCGGAGACCTACGAGCAGTACTTC
-	TRBV19	TRBD1	TRBJ2-7	CASSLQTGAPYEQYF	TGTGCCAGTAGTCTCCAGACAGGGGCCCCCTACGAGCAGTACTTC
-	TRBV9	-	TRBJ2-3	CASSVGLGLVGTDTQYF	TGTGCCAGCAGCGTAGGATTAGGGCTAGTTGGCACAGATACGCAGTATTTT
-	TRBV15	TRBD1	TRBJ1-4	CATSRLFGPDRSTNEKLFF	TGTGCCACCAGCAGACTTTTCGGCCCGGACAGGTCAACTAATGAAAAACTGTTTTTT
few	TRBV29-1	-	TRBJ1-1	CSASYTEAFF	TGCAGCGCATCGTACACTGAAGCTTTCTTT
-	TRBV6-1	TRBD1	TRBJ2-3	CASDRGTTDTQYF	TGTGCCAGCGACAGGGGGACCACAGATACGCAGTATTTT
-	TRBV5-4	-	TRBJ1-1	CASSRGQMNTEAFF	TGTGCCAGCAGCCGGGGGCAGATGAACACTGAAGCTTTCTTT
once	TRBV5-1	-	TRBJ2-3	CASSLGRRTDTQYF	TGCGCCAGCAGCTTGGGGAGGCGCACAGATACGCAGTATTTT
-	TRBV6-5	-	TRBJ2-3	CASSYAAGVTQYF	TGTGCCAGCAGTTACGCAGCCGGGGTGACGCAGTATTTT
-	TRBV10-3	TRBD2	TRBJ2-3	CAIGGTTSGTSRDTQYF	TGTGCCATAGGGGGTACGACTAGCGGGACATCTCGGGATACGCAGTATTTT
-	TRBV10-1	-	TRBJ2-7	CASSEGQGNTYEQYF	TGCGCCAGCAGTGAAGGGCAGGGGAACACCTACGAGCAGTACTTC
-	TRBV27	TRBD1	TRBJ1-2	CASSYSQGVGGYTF	TGTGCCAGCAGTTACTCACAGGGGGTTGGGGGCTACACCTTC
-	TRBV2	TRBD2	TRBJ2-7	CASSGMGLAGSPGYEQYF	TGTGCCAGCAGTGGTATGGGACTAGCGGGGAGTCCCGGCTACGAGCAGTACTTC
once	TRBV7-9	-	TRBJ1-5	CASSGDKNQPQHF	TGTGCCAGCAGCGGGGACAAGAATCAGCCCCAGCATTTT
-	TRBV1	-	TRBJ2-1	CTSSQDTTGTYNEQFF	TGCACCAGCAGCCAAGATACAACAGGGACCTACAATGAGCAGTTCTTC
-	TRBV6-5	TRBD2	TRBJ2-5	CASSLRTSWAETQYF	TGTGCCAGCAGTCTACGGACTAGCTGGGCAGAGACCCAGTACTTC
-	TRBV19	-	TRBJ1-4	CASSIRTLNEKLFF	TGTGCCAGTAGTATACGGACACTTAATGAAAAACTGTTTTTT
-	TRBV19	-	TRBJ2-3	CASSIGLGSSTDTQYF	TGTGCCAGTAGTATCGGGTTGGGGAGCAGCACAGATACGCAGTATTTT
-	TRBV18	-	TRBJ1-6	CASSPRRGPNSPLHF	TGTGCCAGCTCACCACGGAGGGGCCCAAATTCACCCCTCCACTTT
-	TRBV6-6	-	TRBJ2-7	CASNRVQGVGEQYF	TGTGCCAGCAACCGGGTCCAAGGTGTTGGAGAGCAGTACTTC
-	TRBV10-1	-	TRBJ2-5	CASSESVGTQYF	TGCGCCAGCAGTGAGTCGGTTGGGACCCAGTACTTC
-	TRBV6-1	TRBD2	TRBJ2-3	CASSEWTSGITDTQYF	TGTGCCAGCAGTGAGTGGACTAGCGGGATCACAGATACGCAGTATTTT
once	TRBV12-5	-	TRBJ1-6	CASGAAPGTNNSPLHF	TGTGCTAGTGGTGCCGCCCCCGGGACAAACAATTCACCCCTCCACTTT
once	TRBV6-5	-	TRBJ1-2	CASNRVYGYTF	TGTGCCAGCAATAGAGTCTATGGCTACACCTTC
-	TRBV5-1	TRBD1	TRBJ2-2	CASSFSGQGSGELFF	TGCGCCAGCAGCTTCTCGGGACAGGGATCCGGGGAGCTGTTTTTT
-	TRBV27	-	TRBJ2-1	CASSLSLRGNEQFF	TGTGCCAGCAGTTTATCCCTGAGGGGGAATGAGCAGTTCTTC
-	TRBV6-1	TRBD1	TRBJ2-2	CASRIGTGVAGELFF	TGTGCCAGCAGAATCGGGACAGGGGTGGCCGGGGAGCTGTTTTTT
-	TRBV25-1	TRBD1	TRBJ1-1	CASSITDRGSEAFF	TGTGCCAGCAGTATTACGGACAGGGGGTCTGAAGCTTTCTTT
-	TRBV18	-	TRBJ2-5	CASSTDRLSQYF	TGTGCCAGCTCGACGGACAGATTGTCCCAGTACTTC